This TCR beta chain was identified during a study of T-cell memory formation after mild COVID-19. Broader study findings: Second-wave clones that peaked on day 37 lacked confirmed SARS-CoV-2 specificity.

Germline loops: CDR1 SGHTA, CDR2 FQGTGA. V lost 5 bases to trimming and J lost 5 bases; unmatched junction nucleotides: 3. CDR3 length: 13 amino acids. TCRdb independently ran MiXCR on the 5' RACE reads; one entry per CDR3 protein. The table lists 100,000 to 130,000 distinct CDR3 sequences, about a sixth of them singletons. In its sample, this clonotype was seen a few times. Its cognate antigen is unknown. The source of this sequence is a man aged 18 to 29 who had mild COVID-19 (a few samples of this study predate the infection). Cell type and time point are not known. Material for sequencing was PBMCs or a T cell subset sorted from them (not recorded which). V and J are TRBV7-3 and TRBJ2-3; 8 bases map to TRBD1. The CDR3 DNA sequence: TGTGCCAGCAGCCACACAGGGGGAGATACGCAGTATTTT. It yields the protein CASSHTGGDTQYF.